This TCR beta chain came from a study of ipilimumab plus nivolumab after autologous stem cell transplantation. Assay used: immunoSEQ multiplex PCR; TCRdb lists only in-frame clones, some missing. The sample consists of about 10,000 clones, approximately 80% of them appearing once. The clonotype comes from a male donor with diffuse large B-cell lymphoma. The sample here was PBMCs, taken in a trial of ipilimumab plus nivolumab as post-transplant consolidation.

The CDR3 DNA sequence: TGTGCCAGTAGTAAGGGACAGGGATGGACTGAAGCTTTCTTT. This sequence encodes CASSKGQGWTEAFF. This rearrangement joins TRBV19 to TRBJ1-1; 9 nucleotides align to TRBD1. The CDR3 has 14 amino acids. The germline gives CDR1 LNHDA, CDR2 SQIVND (reference sequence). J was trimmed by 5 bases and V by 4 bases; bases with no gene match: 5. The whole variable domain, filled in from reference TRBV19 and TRBJ1-1, reads DGGITQSPKYLFRKEGQNVTLSCEQNLNHDAMYWYRQDPGQGLRLIYYSQIVNDFQKGDIAEGYSVSREKKESFPLTVTSAQKNPTAFYLCASSKGQGWTEAFFGQGTRLTVV.